A single sample is the source of the 26 T cell receptor beta chains below, sequenced in a study of cytomegalovirus exposure and HLA in healthy donors. The primer mix had 60 Vbeta and 13 Jbeta primers. TCRdb keeps only in-frame clones here, not all; method: immunoSEQ multiplex PCR. The sample lists just over 80,000 clones, over 70% occurring once. The source material was PBMCs. These TCRs come from a man younger than 35 in good health and CMV-seropositive.

The chain combines TRBV20-1 with TRBJ1-1; D is undetermined. V lost 6 bases, J lost 1 base, and 6 bases lay in between. The CDR3 has 11 residues. Germline V gene lookup returns CDR1 DFQATT and CDR2 SNEGSKA (reference sequence). The CDR3 DNA sequence: TGCAGTGCAGTCGGGAACACTGAAGCTTTCTTT. This codes for CSAVGNTEAFF.

J is TRBJ2-1 and V is TRBV7-9; TRBD1 is a possible D gene (5 bases). The CDR3 loop spans 15 amino acids. Trimming removed 1 base from V and 7 bases from J, with 14 bases in between. CDR1 and CDR2 from the germline V gene are SEHNR and FQNEAQ (reference sequence). CDR3 loop: CASSLVTGGVNEQFF. CDR3 sequence (DNA): TGTGCCAGCAGCTTAGTCACAGGCGGAGTGAATGAGCAGTTCTTC.

This chain links TRBV5-6 with TRBJ2-2, with TRBD2 identical over 11 bases. There are 19 residues in the CDR3. V shed 3 bases and J 5 bases; nucleotides not matched to a gene: 15. Germline CDR1 reads SGHDT; CDR2 reads YYEEEE. The CDR3 DNA sequence: TGTGCCAGCAGCTCCGGGACTAGCGGACCCGCGGAACGTACCGGGGAGCTGTTTTTT. This gives the protein CASSSGTSGPAERTGELFF.

This chain connects TRBV27 to TRBJ2-5; 10 positions agree with TRBD2. This CDR3 region has 14 residues. Germline trimming cut 8 bases from V and 4 bases from J; bases unmatched to any gene: 7. The germline V gene encodes CDR1 MNHEY and CDR2 SMNVEV (reference sequence). DNA for the CDR3: TGTGCCAGCCAGCGGGAGGGCCCGGGAGAGACCCAGTACTTC. Translating gives CASQREGPGETQYF.

The V call is TRBV6-5, the J call TRBJ2-1; D perhaps matches TRBD2 (6 bases). This CDR3 region has 13 residues. Trimming cost V 6 bases and J 10 bases, with 16 bases left between them. The germline CDR1 and CDR2 sequences are MNHEY and SVGAGI. The CDR3 DNA reads as TGTGCCAGCAGCACGGGACTTAGTCGGGAGCAGTTCTTC. Its protein product is CASSTGLSREQFF.

CDR3 residues: CSARREKLFF. The CDR3 nucleotides read TGCAGTGCTAGACGTGAAAAACTGTTTTTT. The chain couples TRBV20-1 to TRBJ1-4, with D uncertain. CDR1 and CDR2 from the germline V gene are DFQATT and SNEGSKA (reference sequence). With 2 bases removed from V and 7 bases from J, the gap between germline ends came to 2 bases. CDR3 size: 10 residues.

The gene calls are TRBV5-1 and TRBJ2-1, with 12 bases fitting TRBD2. Trimming removed 4 bases from V and 2 bases from J; junction bases left unmatched: 4. The CDR3 has 16 amino acids. Looked up from germline, CDR1 is SGHRS and CDR2 is YFSETQ. CDR3: CASSVGLAGPYNEQFF. For the CDR3, the DNA is TGCGCCAGCAGCGTGGGACTAGCGGGTCCCTACAATGAGCAGTTCTTC.

This sequence joins TRBV6-5 and TRBJ2-7, with 7 bases matching TRBD2. CDR1 and CDR2 (germline): MNHEY, SVGAGI. V shed 0 bases, J shed 3 bases, and the junction held 2 bases outside the gene matches. This CDR3 has 14 amino acids. CDR3 amino acids: CASSYSASGYEQYF. As DNA, the CDR3 is TGTGCCAGCAGTTACTCGGCTAGCGGCTACGAGCAGTACTTC.

The DNA of the CDR3 is TGCGCCAGCAGCCAAGTTCTTAGCGGGAACAATGAGCAGTTCTTC. Translation gives CASSQVLSGNNEQFF. This rearrangement joins TRBV4-1 to TRBJ2-1, with 8 bases aligning to TRBD2. This CDR3 region has 15 residues. CDR1 is MGHRA and CDR2 is YSYEKL in the germline V gene. Unmatched junction bases numbered 4, after V lost 1 base and J lost 5 bases.

The chain combines TRBV4-1 with TRBJ1-2; possible D gene TRBD1, 6 bases. There are 16 residues in the CDR3. Trimming removed 4 bases from V and 3 bases from J, with 18 bases in between. CDR1 is MGHRA and CDR2 is YSYEKL in the germline V gene. The DNA for the CDR3 is TGCGCCAGCAGCCTAGAGCGGACAGCGAACCACTATGGCTACACCTTC. This translates into CASSLERTANHYGYTF.

With respect to this clone: This CDR3 is also generated by other DNA sequences in the sample. CDR3 sequence: CASSPRQALNTEAFF. The CDR3 DNA reads TGCGCCAGCAGCCCCAGACAGGCTTTGAACACTGAAGCTTTCTTT. V gene TRBV4-1 combines with J gene TRBJ1-1; TRBD1 might be the D (6 bases). The CDR3 has 15 amino acids. V was clipped by 4 bases and J by 0 bases, with 12 bases between them. Germline CDR1 and CDR2: MGHRA and YSYEKL.

In its sample, this clone was seen a few times. The V call is TRBV11-1, the J call TRBJ2-5; 8 nucleotides agree with TRBD2. V lost 5 bases to trimming and J lost 5 bases; unmatched junction nucleotides: 10. Germline-derived CDR1 and CDR2 are SGHAT and FQDESV (reference sequence). There are 15 residues in the CDR3. The CDR3 DNA reads as TGTGCCAGCAGCCCGACGAAGCGGGAGTCGGAGACCCAGTACTTC. Translated: CASSPTKRESETQYF.

This chain connects TRBV28 to TRBJ2-3; tentative D call: TRBD2 (7 bases). Germline V gene lookup returns CDR1 MDHEN and CDR2 SYDVKM. The CDR3 extends over 15 amino acids. Trimming shortened V by 8 bases and J by 11 bases, and 26 bases separated the two germline ends. In DNA form, the CDR3 reads TGTGCCAGCCGAGAGAAGTTACGGGGGGCCGAACAGCAGTATTTT. Its protein product is CASREKLRGAEQQYF.

On this clone itself: One end of the junction varies from germline; a read error may be responsible. The chain joins TRBV4-1 to TRBJ2-7; a weak D match, TRBD1 (6 bases). Germline CDR1 MGHRA, CDR2 YSYEKL. This CDR3 is built from 16 residues. CDR3 sequence (DNA): TGCGCCAGCAGCCAAGTACACAGGGTCGATTCCTCCGAGCAGTACTTC. This gives the protein CASSQVHRVDSSEQYF.

Worth noting for this clone: Relative to the germline gene, one junction end is altered; a read error may explain this. The chain employs TRBV28 and TRBJ1-2, with TRBD1 as a possible D gene (5 bases). The CDR3 covers 15 residues. Germline lookup yields CDR1 MDHEN and CDR2 SYDVKM. The CDR3 reads CASSLSRGVSSGYTF. The CDR3 coding sequence is TGTGCCAGCAGCTTATCTCGGGGGGTCTCGAGTGGCTACACCTTC.

The chain has TRBV6-1 and TRBJ1-5, with 7 bases that match TRBD1. Germline CDR1 reads MNHNS; CDR2 reads SASEGT. Losses at the gene ends were 8 bases for V and 6 bases for J; bases not matched to a gene: 7. This CDR3 is 13 amino acids long. The CDR3 loop reads CASGGTAGQPQHF. As DNA, the CDR3 is TGTGCCAGCGGGGGGACAGCAGGTCAGCCCCAGCATTTT.

This chain links TRBV11-2 with TRBJ1-4; weak D call: TRBD1 (5 bases). Germline loops: CDR1 SGHAT, CDR2 FQNNGV. The CDR3 spans 15 residues. V lost 2 bases to trimming and J lost 4 bases, with 11 bases between them. The DNA for the CDR3 is TGTGCCAGCAGCTTATGGGGGGGAGGTAATGAAAAACTGTTTTTT. Amino acid sequence: CASSLWGGGNEKLFF.

V gene TRBV7-9 combines with J gene TRBJ2-1; 13 bases align to TRBD2. The CDR3 has 15 residues. V was clipped by 5 bases and J by 10 bases; unmatched bases: 8. Germline lookup yields CDR1 SEHNR and CDR2 FQNEAQ (reference sequence). DNA for the CDR3: TGTGCCAGCAGCGAAGGACTAGCGGGAGCCTCCGAGCAGTTCTTC. Amino acids: CASSEGLAGASEQFF.

This clone was detected once. This rearrangement joins TRBV7-9 to TRBJ2-7; D ambiguous. V lost 4 bases, J lost 5 bases, and 12 bases lay in between. Germline CDR1 is SEHNR and CDR2 is FQNEAQ (reference sequence). The CDR3 consists of 13 residues. This chain's CDR3 is CASSSITMDEQYF. In nucleotides, the CDR3 is TGTGCCAGCAGCTCCATCACTATGGACGAGCAGTACTTC.

The chain employs TRBV7-9 and TRBJ2-3; a possible D gene is TRBD1 (6 bases). The CDR3 is made up of 14 amino acids. V was cut by 3 bases and J by 6 bases, with 13 bases left in between. Germline assignment: CDR1 SEHNR and CDR2 FQNEAQ (reference sequence). CDR3 region: CASSFIGGEDTQYF. As DNA, the CDR3 is TGTGCCAGCAGCTTTATAGGGGGAGAGGATACGCAGTATTTT.

The chain employs TRBV9 and TRBJ1-3, with TRBD1 as a possible D gene (6 bases). The V gene lost 6 bases and the J gene lost 1 base, with 11 bases spanning the gap. From germline, CDR1 is SGDLS and CDR2 YYNGEE. This CDR3 is 14 amino acids long. This CDR3 reads CASTSGVSGNTIYF. The DNA of the CDR3 is TGTGCCAGCACATCAGGGGTTTCTGGAAACACCATATATTTT.

This chain links TRBV10-3 with TRBJ2-7; D might be TRBD2 (6 bases). The CDR3 loop spans 16 amino acids. Germline loops: CDR1 ENHRY, CDR2 SYGVKD. Trimming shortened V by 2 bases and J by 3 bases, and 17 bases separated the two germline ends. The CDR3 nucleotides are TGTGCCATCAGTGAGCCCCGGGTGAGCGGGCTCTACGAGCAGTACTTC. Protein product: CAISEPRVSGLYEQYF.

V and J are TRBV29-1 and TRBJ2-2, with D tentatively TRBD2 (5 bases). Germline lookup yields CDR1 SQVTM and CDR2 ANQGSEA. The CDR3 spans 14 residues. Trimming left V 7 bases short and J 4 bases short, with 16 bases between. CDR3 nucleotide sequence: TGCAGCGCTGCTACGGAGGCCGGCACCGGGGAGCTGTTTTTT. Translation gives CSAATEAGTGELFF.

J is TRBJ2-5 and V is TRBV5-1, with 12 bases identical to TRBD2. The CDR3 loop spans 14 amino acids. The germline gives CDR1 SGHRS, CDR2 YFSETQ. Trimming removed 7 bases from V and 7 bases from J; junction bases left unmatched: 8. In DNA, the CDR3 is TGCGCCAGCGGGGCTAGCGGGAGGGCCGGGACCCAGTACTTC. Amino acids: CASGASGRAGTQYF.

The chain recombines TRBV28 with TRBJ1-4; tentative D call: TRBD1 (6 bases). Per germline, CDR1 MDHEN and CDR2 SYDVKM. This CDR3 is built from 16 residues. Trimming removed 6 bases at V and 3 bases at J, with 17 bases between. The CDR3 nucleotides are TGTGCCAGCAGCCTAAACAGGGCGGCGGCTAATGAAAAACTGTTTTTT. Protein product: CASSLNRAAANEKLFF.

The chain carries TRBV10-3 and TRBJ2-3; D gene uncertain. The CDR3 is 16 residues long. The V end lost 0 bases, the J end lost 0 bases, and 10 bases lay between the germline ends. The germline CDR1 and CDR2 sequences are ENHRY and SYGVKD. The CDR3 loop reads CAISESPMGSTDTQYF. Written as DNA, the CDR3 is TGTGCCATCAGTGAGTCCCCGATGGGCAGCACAGATACGCAGTATTTT.